This TCR beta chain emerged from a study of T cell responses to AZD1222 COVID-19 vaccine (TCRdb year 2021). About the investigation overall: AZD1222 recipients with second doses at about 4 weeks or about 12 weeks were pooled, because spike-specific TCR depth and breadth did not differ between schedules. A total of 230 or so trial participants underwent TCR sequencing, of whom approximately 210 received two doses of AZD1222 and around 25 received two doses of the MenACWY control vaccine. Trial participants were enrolled into age subgroups of 18-55, 56-69 and 70-plus years, which contained roughly 150, 30 and 60 TCR-sequenced participants, respectively. The investigation overall reported the following: In the small 56-69-year group, the increase in depth fell short of significance, most likely because of low power. Because no day 14 peak-response samples were available, repertoires were characterized only after the peak T cell response. Conclusions about previously exposed vaccinees are limited, since just a handful of AZD1222 recipients were seropositive for SARS-CoV-2 at baseline. The vaccine-associated CD4 TCRs covered the entire spike protein, and the dominant responses fell in regions 160-218 and 743-854. Most participants were white British and females outnumbered males, and the authors suggested that clonal diversity may have been underestimated. Reportedly, close to half of the unique spike-specific TCRs recognized epitopes lying outside the regions that are mutated in the B.1.351 and B.1.1.7 variants. After two AZD1222 doses, spike-specific TCR breadth and depth were significantly higher than at day 0 and than in MenACWY recipients.

Concerning this clone itself: Its specific antigen is unknown. No much larger clone is present one base from it, and per-base qualities are unavailable.

The sample's time point label, decoded: baseline before first vaccination. Vaccinee samples were obtained from the UK trials COV001 and COV002, which included a single-blind randomized controlled phase 2/3 trial of AZD1222 (ChAdOx1 nCoV-19) in healthy adults. For TCRbeta chain sequencing, PBMC samples were collected from trial participants at day 0 and at day 28 after the second dose. The CDR3 has 19 amino acids, counting the end cysteine and phenylalanine. Just CDR3 DNA is preserved here, 57 bases in frame from base 1. The germline V gene specifies MGHRA as CDR1 and YSYEKL as CDR2. Relative to germline, V is missing 6 bases and J is missing 5 bases, with 21 bases of the junction outside any gene match. The CDR3 regions of human TCRbeta chains were analyzed by immunosequencing. The authors processed their data as follows. TCRs in the repertoires were compared against a reference library of SARS-CoV-2-specific TCRs that had been generated with the MIRA antigen-specificity platform. Breadth meant the fraction of unique TCRs that were SARS-CoV-2-associated, whereas depth meant the fraction of total T cells that were SARS-CoV-2-associated. Using the MIRA data, each spike-specific TCR was assigned both to the spike region to which the TCR was reactive and to a CD4 or CD8 class. Log10-transformed breadth and depth values were compared by one-way ANOVA with Sidak's multiple comparisons tests. TCRdb obtained this table from immuneACCESS and retained in-frame rearrangements with V and J assigned. These tables miss some clones; where compared with another copy, unresolved V genes account for less than half of the shortfall, and the remainder is unexplained. The V and J calls and clone size were taken over from that table, and D and trimming were inferred from the DNA. The sample profile shows fewer than 150,000 clones; more than 70% of them were found once. The biggest ten clones account for over 4.5% of the sample.

The receptor was isolated from an adult in good health. The receptor chain draws on TRBV4-1 and TRBJ2-5; TRBD2 aligns with 10 central bases. The sequencing here drew on peripheral blood, taken on day 0 of AZD1222 vaccination. The nucleotide sequence is given as TGCGCCAGCAGTCGACAAGTGGCTAGCGGGGGCCCCGGTTTGGAGACCCAGTACTTC. The translation is CASSRQVASGGPGLETQYF.